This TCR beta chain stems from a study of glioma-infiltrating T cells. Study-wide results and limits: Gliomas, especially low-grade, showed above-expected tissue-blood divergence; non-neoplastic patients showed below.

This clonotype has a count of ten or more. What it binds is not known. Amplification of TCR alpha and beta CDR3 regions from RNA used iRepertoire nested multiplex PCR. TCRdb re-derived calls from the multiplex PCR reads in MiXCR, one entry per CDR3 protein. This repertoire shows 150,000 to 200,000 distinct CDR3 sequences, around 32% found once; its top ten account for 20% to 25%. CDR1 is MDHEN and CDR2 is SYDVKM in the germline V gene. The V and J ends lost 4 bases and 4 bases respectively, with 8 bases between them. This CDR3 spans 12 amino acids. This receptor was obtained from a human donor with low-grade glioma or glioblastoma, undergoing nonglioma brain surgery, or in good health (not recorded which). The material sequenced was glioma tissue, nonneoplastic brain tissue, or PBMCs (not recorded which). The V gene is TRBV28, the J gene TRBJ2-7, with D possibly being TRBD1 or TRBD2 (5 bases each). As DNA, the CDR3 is TGTGCCAGCAGTTCCAGGGAGTACGAGCAGTACTTC. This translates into CASSSREYEQYF.